Below, 3 T cell receptor beta chains from the same sample are listed, as sequenced in a study of sequential checkpoint blockade in melanoma. TCRdb keeps only in-frame clones here, not all; method: immunoSEQ multiplex PCR. The data contain around 13,000 clones, roughly four fifths of them singletons. Treatment here: randomized to nivolumab then ipilimumab (arm A) or the reverse (arm B). The sequencing used CD8+ T cells sorted from blood (inferred from file names), collected from a patient given nivolumab and ipilimumab in sequence. These receptors came from a human patient with melanoma. Some clones in this sample may be carry-over from other donors' samples.

The rearrangement links TRBV7-9 to TRBJ2-7; possible D gene TRBD1, 6 bases. Germline CDR1 is SEHNR and CDR2 is FQNEAQ (reference sequence). Trimming cost V 5 bases and J 2 bases, with 16 bases left between them. This CDR3 contains 15 residues. CDR3 nucleotide sequence: TGTGCCAGCAGCCCCCAGGCCAGGGGAACCTACGAGCAGTACTTC. It encodes CASSPQARGTYEQYF.

CDR3 sequence: CASSELYSGVRSPLHF. CDR3 DNA sequence: TGCGCCAGCAGTGAGTTGTATTCGGGGGTGCGTTCACCCCTCCACTTT. The genes are TRBV10-2 and TRBJ1-6; possible D gene TRBD1, 5 bases. V lost 1 base to trimming and J lost 9 bases, with 16 bases between them. The germline V gene has CDR1 WSHSY and CDR2 SAAADI. This CDR3 has 16 residues.

This sequence joins TRBV7-9 and TRBJ2-3; 11 nucleotides agree with TRBD2. Germline lookup yields CDR1 SEHNR and CDR2 FQNEAQ (reference sequence). After removal of 2 bases from V and 2 bases from J, the junction contained 3 bases not matched to a gene. This CDR3 has 16 residues. CDR3 loop: CASSLYSGGVTDTQYF. CDR3 nucleotide sequence: TGTGCCAGCAGCTTATATAGCGGGGGGGTCACAGATACGCAGTATTTT.